Listed here are 25 T cell receptor beta chains from one sample, sequenced in a study of blood T cells in healthy people across ages (dated by TCRdb to between 2014 and 2017). Libraries were constructed by 5' RACE. For sequencing, an Illumina HiSeq 2500 was employed. A second PCR of roughly 7 to 11 cycles was performed with a sample-barcoded 5' primer and a J-beta primer mix. Starting from the raw public reads, TCRdb applied fastp trimming at Q25, assembled clones with MiXCR and retained in-frame beta chains. When rows share a CDR3 protein, they turn into one entry using the most common DNA and genes. Present in this sample are more than 700,000 distinct CDR3 sequences, roughly 50% of which were seen just once. The biggest ten clones account for about 42% of the sample. Sequencing used blood. The receptors here all came from a man at least 80 years old in good health.

The V and J genes are TRBV20-1 and TRBJ2-7; 7 nucleotides match TRBD2. The CDR3 runs to 12 residues. Germline CDR1 reads DFQATT; CDR2 reads SNEGSKA (reference sequence). V shed 6 bases, J shed 3 bases, and the junction held 5 bases outside the gene matches. CDR3 coding DNA: TGCAGTGCCGGACTAGTTAGCTACGAGCAGTACTTC. The encoded protein is CSAGLVSYEQYF.

A word on this clonotype: A junction boundary mismatches the germline segment, possibly from a read error. V gene TRBV6-6 combines with J gene TRBJ2-7, with D tentatively TRBD2 (6 bases). The CDR3 covers 15 residues. CDR1 is MNHNY, CDR2 SVGAGI, per germline (reference sequence). The CDR3 loop is CASSALPSGVSEQYF. The CDR3, as DNA: TGTGCCAGCAGTGCCCTCCCTTCGGGAGTATCCGAGCAGTACTTT.

This clonotype appeared a few times. V and J are TRBV29-1 and TRBJ2-1, with unresolved D. Germline-derived CDR1 and CDR2 are SQVTM and ANQGSEA. V lost 6 bases and J lost 7, with 13 bases in between. This CDR3 has 12 residues. The CDR3 spells CSVGLGMNEQFF. DNA of the CDR3: TGCAGCGTGGGGTTGGGGATGAATGAGCAGTTCTTC.

The chain has TRBV25-1 and TRBJ2-3; 7 bases are a match to TRBD1. Per the germline V gene, CDR1 is MGHDK and CDR2 is SYGVNS. This CDR3 is 18 amino acids long. V lost 4 bases and J lost 3; bases outside the gene matches: 16. The CDR3 DNA sequence: TGTGCCAGCAGTGGCTTATTCGACAGGGTGAAAAGTACAGATACGCAGTATTTT. It specifies CASSGLFDRVKSTDTQYF. Using reference TRBV25-1 and TRBJ2-3 for the parts outside the CDR3, the full variable domain is EADIYQTPRYLVIGTGKKITLECSQTMGHDKMYWYQQDPGMELHLIHYSYGVNSTEKGDLSSESTVSRIRTEHFPLTLESARPSHTSQYLCASSGLFDRVKSTDTQYFGPGTRLTVL.

The genes are TRBV9 and TRBJ2-1; D is unresolved. From germline, CDR1 is SGDLS and CDR2 YYNGEE. The V end was cut by 0 bases, the J end by 8 bases, with 12 bases between. This CDR3 has 14 amino acids. In DNA form, the CDR3 reads TGTGCCAGCAGCGTAGTGTCCGACTGGTATGAGCAGTTCTTC. Amino acid sequence: CASSVVSDWYEQFF.

This clonotype was detected only once. The genes are TRBV24-1 and TRBJ2-1, with 7 bases lining up with TRBD1. Looked up from germline, CDR1 is KGHDR and CDR2 is SFDVKD. The CDR3 is made up of 15 amino acids. The J segment lost 2 bases and the V segment lost 4 bases, leaving 4 bases of the junction unmatched. The CDR3 reads CATSDQDRTYNEQFF. DNA of the CDR3: TGTGCCACCAGTGACCAGGACAGGACCTACAATGAGCAGTTCTTC.

This chain joins TRBV6-5 and TRBJ2-7; TRBD2 aligns across 10 bases. The CDR3 extends over 11 amino acids. Trimming took 7 bases from V and 11 from J; bases not matched to a gene: 5. The V gene's germline CDR1 is MNHEY and CDR2 SVGAGI. The CDR3: CASTMGTSEYF. The CDR3 DNA follows: TGTGCCAGCACGATGGGGACTAGCGAGTACTTC.

This chain links TRBV7-9 with TRBJ2-1; TRBD2 matches at 14 bases. Unmatched junction bases numbered 12, after V lost 7 bases and J lost 10 bases. CDR3 size: 16 residues. Per germline, CDR1 SEHNR and CDR2 FQNEAQ (reference sequence). The CDR3 spells CASNDGGTSGSREQFF. CDR3 in DNA: TGTGCCAGCAACGATGGGGGGACTAGCGGGAGTCGAGAGCAGTTCTTC.

The genes are TRBV28 and TRBJ2-7; 7 bases agree with TRBD2. The CDR3 totals 15 residues. Germline CDR1 MDHEN, CDR2 SYDVKM. The J segment lost 4 bases and the V segment lost 6 bases, leaving 12 bases of the junction unmatched. The CDR3 DNA reads TGTGCCAGCAGGGCGGGAGTTTTAGTGGTTTACGAGCAGTACTTC. This encodes CASRAGVLVVYEQYF.

V usage is TRBV6-5 and J usage is TRBJ2-5; D is possibly TRBD2 (5 bases). The assigned J gene may be wrong: the sequence end matches TRBJ2-7 better. CDR1 MNHEY and CDR2 SVGAGI come from the germline V gene. The CDR3 consists of 15 residues. The CDR3 DNA reads as TGTGCCAGCAGTTACTCGACCCAGCGGACCTACGAGCAGTACTTC. It translates to CASSYSTQRTYEQYF.

The V call is TRBV28, the J call TRBJ1-2; D unclear. Trimming left V 5 bases short and J 7 bases short, with 11 bases between. CDR1 and CDR2 (germline): MDHEN, SYDVKM. The CDR3 sequence is 12 residues long. The CDR3 region has the DNA TGTGCCAGCAGTCAGACAATGGGTGGCTACACCTTC. Encoded protein: CASSQTMGGYTF.

This clonotype was seen a few times. J is TRBJ2-1 and V is TRBV6-2 or TRBV6-3; 9 nucleotides match TRBD2. The V segment lost 6 bases and the J segment 8 bases; nucleotides outside the gene matches: 11. CDR3 size: 15 residues. The germline V gene encodes CDR1 MNHEY and CDR2 SVGEGT. CDR3 in DNA: TGTGCCAGCAGCAAGACGGGACTAGCTGGGGATGAGCAGTTCTTC. Protein: CASSKTGLAGDEQFF.

The chain uses TRBV7-9 and TRBJ2-3; D remains ambiguous. The CDR3 extends over 15 amino acids. Trimming shortened V by 1 base and J by 0 bases, and 8 bases separated the two germline ends. Germline V CDR1 and CDR2: SEHNR, FQNEAQ (reference sequence). The CDR3 loop is CASSLVRGSTDTQYF. For the CDR3, the DNA is TGTGCCAGCAGCTTAGTGCGCGGTAGCACAGATACGCAGTATTTT.

The gene calls are TRBV20-1 and TRBJ2-5; 8 nucleotides match TRBD2. Germline CDR1 is DFQATT and CDR2 is SNEGSKA (reference sequence). The CDR3 is made up of 13 amino acids. Losses at the gene ends were 2 bases for V and 2 bases for J; bases not matched to a gene: 1. The chain's CDR3 is CSARLAGQETQYF. The CDR3 DNA reads as TGCAGTGCTAGACTAGCGGGTCAAGAGACCCAGTACTTC.

This chain joins TRBV20-1 and TRBJ2-3; 8 positions match TRBD1. Germline V gene sequence: CDR1 DFQATT, CDR2 SNEGSKA (reference sequence). The CDR3 totals 14 residues. The trim removed 3 bases at V and 14 bases at J, leaving 16 bases unmatched. The CDR3 spells CSARVQGATRYAYF. The DNA for the CDR3 is TGCAGTGCTAGGGTTCAGGGGGCGACAAGATACGCGTATTTT.

In this sample, this clonotype turned up a few times. This sequence joins TRBV9 and TRBJ1-5, with D maybe TRBD1 (6 bases). CDR1 SGDLS and CDR2 YYNGEE come from the germline V gene. The CDR3 has 16 residues. V was trimmed by 3 bases and J by 0 bases, leaving 13 bases between them. CDR3 nucleotide sequence: TGTGCCAGCAGCGCCGGTGGACAGTATAGCAATCAGCCCCAGCATTTT. Protein sequence: CASSAGGQYSNQPQHF. Variable domain in full (rest from reference TRBV9 and TRBJ1-5): DSGVTQTPKHLITATGQRVTLRCSPRSGDLSVYWYQQSLDQGLQFLIQYYNGEERAKGNILERFSAQQFPDLHSELNLSSLELGDSALYFCASSAGGQYSNQPQHFGDGTRLSIL.

The chain couples TRBV6-1 to TRBJ2-3, with D tentatively TRBD1 (6 bases). Germline CDR1 is MNHNS and CDR2 is SASEGT. There are 15 residues in the CDR3. Trimming removed 1 base from V and 3 bases from J, with 11 bases in between. CDR3 amino acids: CASSEVWGQTDTQYF. The CDR3 bases are TGTGCCAGCAGTGAAGTGTGGGGACAAACAGATACGCAGTATTTT.

The V and J genes are TRBV12-3 or TRBV12-4 and TRBJ2-1; D is perhaps TRBD1 or TRBD2 (5 bases each). V lost 10 bases, J lost 6 bases, and 22 bases lay in between. The CDR3 totals 15 residues. The CDR3 DNA reads as TGTGCCACCAGGGTAGAGGGAGCTAGCCCCAATGAGCAGTTCTTC. Its translation: CATRVEGASPNEQFF.

The table lists this clonotype with many counts. The chain joins TRBV6-5 to TRBJ1-2; D is perhaps TRBD1 (6 bases). V dropped 5 bases and J dropped 8 bases, with 18 bases sitting between them. From germline, CDR1 is MNHEY and CDR2 SVGAGI. The length of the CDR3 is 14 residues. DNA of the CDR3: TGTGCCAGCAGTCCACAGGGTTGGCTTTCGGGCTACACCTTC. The encoded protein is CASSPQGWLSGYTF.

This clonotype showed up just a few times. CDR3 in amino acids: CSVGGSGAPNTQYF. The CDR3 bases are TGCAGCGTTGGCGGTAGCGGAGCCCCAAATACGCAGTATTTT. The gene calls are TRBV29-1 and TRBJ2-3, with D possibly TRBD2 on 6 matching bases. V lost 4 bases and J 7 bases, leaving 18 bases between the germline ends. The germline gives CDR1 SQVTM, CDR2 ANQGSEA. The length of the CDR3 is 14 residues.

This chain uses TRBV27 with TRBJ1-1; 7 bases fit TRBD1. The V and J ends lost 2 bases and 2 bases, in that order; junction bases with no gene match: 8. Germline CDR1 reads MNHEY; CDR2 reads SMNVEV (reference sequence). This CDR3 has 16 amino acids. Written as DNA, the CDR3 is TGTGCCAGCAGTTTAGTCCAGGGGGTCGGTAACACTGAAGCTTTCTTT. Translating gives CASSLVQGVGNTEAFF.

This chain connects TRBV29-1 to TRBJ2-2; no firm D call. Trimming left V 4 bases short and J 6 bases short, with 6 bases between. Germline CDR1 SQVTM, CDR2 ANQGSEA. This CDR3 has 11 residues. CDR3 coding DNA: TGCAGCGTTGGTGGCGCCGGGGAGCTGTTTTTT. Translation gives CSVGGAGELFF.

The chain combines TRBV2 with TRBJ1-1; the D is unclear. Germline assignment: CDR1 SNHLY and CDR2 FYNNEI. V lost 4 bases, J lost 3 bases, and 9 bases lay in between. CDR3 length equals 13 residues. The CDR3 DNA is TGTGCCAGCAGTGGGCCCATGGACACTGAAGCTTTCTTT. Amino acids: CASSGPMDTEAFF. Filled out from reference TRBV2 and TRBJ1-1, the complete variable domain reads EPEVTQTPSHQVTQMGQEVILRCVPISNHLYFYWYRQILGQKVEFLVSFYNNEISEKSEIFDDQFSVERPDGSNFTLKIRSTKLEDSAMYFCASSGPMDTEAFFGQGTRLTVV.

The chain recombines TRBV6-2 or TRBV6-3 with TRBJ2-7; D is unresolved. The germline V and J ends were trimmed by 4 bases and 7 bases, with 20 bases remaining between them. The CDR3 covers 15 residues. Germline lookup yields CDR1 MNHEY and CDR2 SVGEGT. The chain's CDR3 is CASSSGRRSYNEQYF. The CDR3 nucleotides read TGTGCCAGCAGTTCCGGCAGGCGCTCCTACAATGAGCAGTACTTC.

This rearrangement joins TRBV4-1 to TRBJ1-2; D gene unclear. The CDR3 length is 11 residues. V was trimmed by 7 bases and J by 8 bases, leaving 11 bases between them. Looked up from germline, CDR1 is MGHRA and CDR2 is YSYEKL. The CDR3 is CASMEGGGYTF. CDR3 in DNA: TGCGCCAGCATGGAGGGCGGCGGCTACACCTTC.